The 19 T cell receptor beta chains reported below all come from one sample, sequenced in a study of naive and memory T cell subsets. An equimolar mix of two oligonucleotides served as the beta constant-region primer for TRBC1 and TRBC2. Nested alpha and beta constant-region primers with the SP2 primer drove four PCR rounds on ligated cDNA. MiXCR was run by TCRdb on the UMI-ligation and nested PCR reads, yielding one entry per CDR3 protein. Here the sample spans 95,000 to 150,000 distinct CDR3 sequences, over 30% being singletons. The sample comprised central memory CD4+ T cells from blood. The receptor set was obtained from a human donor in good health.

This clonotype was seen only a few times. This chain uses TRBV6-5 with TRBJ1-5; D remains unclear. Trimming took 6 bases from V and 0 from J, leaving 12 bases between them. The CDR3 runs 15 residues. Germline V gives CDR1 MNHEY, CDR2 SVGAGI. The chain's CDR3 is CASRVREYSNQPQHF. CDR3 sequence (DNA): TGTGCCAGCAGGGTACGGGAATATAGCAATCAGCCCCAGCATTTT.

The gene calls are TRBV12-3 or TRBV12-4 and TRBJ2-6, with unresolved D. V lost 9 bases to trimming and J lost 2 bases, with 5 bases between them. CDR3 length equals 12 residues. Here the CDR3 DNA reads TGTGCCAGTAGACCTGGGGCCAACGTCCTGACTTTC. It codes for CASRPGANVLTF.

This clonotype showed up just a few times. The chain employs TRBV6-5 and TRBJ2-5; 8 bases line up with TRBD1. The germline V gene has CDR1 MNHEY and CDR2 SVGAGI. The J segment lost 6 bases and the V segment lost 6 bases, leaving 18 bases of the junction unmatched. This CDR3 comprises 17 residues. The CDR3 nucleotides read TGTGCCAGCAGAGACGCGGGACAGGAGCCTCTCAAGAAGACCCAGTACTTC. Its translation: CASRDAGQEPLKKTQYF.

The chain combines TRBV20-1 with TRBJ1-1; D not certain. Germline V gives CDR1 DFQATT, CDR2 SNEGSKA (reference sequence). Trimming removed 3 bases at V and 4 bases at J, with 12 bases between. The CDR3 totals 13 residues. The CDR3, as DNA: TGCAGTGCTAGCTACACATGGAGCACTGAAGCTTTCTTT. As protein: CSASYTWSTEAFF.

This clonotype was observed a few times. The chain uses TRBV3-1 and TRBJ2-7; either TRBD1 or TRBD2 may supply D (5 bases each). The germline CDR1 and CDR2 sequences are LGHDT and YNNKEL (reference sequence). Trimming took off 1 base at V and 2 bases at J, with 21 bases between the two ends. The length of the CDR3 is 18 residues. The CDR3 here is CASSQGTGARWGTYEQYF. For the CDR3, the DNA is TGTGCCAGCAGCCAAGGGACCGGGGCCAGGTGGGGGACCTACGAGCAGTACTTC.

The J gene is TRBJ2-1, the V gene TRBV4-3; D uncertain. This CDR3 is built from 11 residues. Trimming cost V 0 bases and J 8 bases, with 2 bases left between them. From germline, CDR1 is LGHNA and CDR2 YSLEER. Here the CDR3 DNA reads TGCGCCAGCAGCCAAGAGGATGAGCAGTTCTTC. Its translation is CASSQEDEQFF.

This clonotype was recorded a few times. The chain links TRBV10-1 to TRBJ2-3; 14 bases are a match to TRBD2. CDR3 size: 19 residues. Germline values: CDR1 WNHNN, CDR2 SYGVQD (reference sequence). V shed 6 bases, J shed 3 bases, and the junction held 14 bases outside the gene matches. CDR3: CASRRLAGGSTPRTDTQYF. In DNA, the CDR3 is TGCGCCAGCAGAAGACTAGCGGGGGGGAGTACTCCCAGGACAGATACGCAGTATTTT.

This clonotype showed up just a few times. The chain joins TRBV29-1 to TRBJ1-1; D is uncertain. Germline V gene lookup returns CDR1 SQVTM and CDR2 ANQGSEA. Trimming shortened V by 5 bases and J by 3 bases, and 10 bases separated the two germline ends. There are 12 residues in the CDR3. This CDR3 is CSVSRSYTEAFF. CDR3 bases: TGCAGCGTTTCCAGGTCTTACACTGAAGCTTTCTTT.

This clonotype was picked up many times. The chain recombines TRBV10-1 with TRBJ2-1; TRBD2 agrees at 13 bases. This CDR3 has 18 amino acids. V shed 6 bases, J shed 8 bases, and the junction held 16 bases outside the gene matches. Germline V gives CDR1 WNHNN, CDR2 SYGVQD (reference sequence). The CDR3, as DNA: TGCGCCAGCAGCCGCCTTGGACTAGCGGGAGCCCCGGGGGATGAGCAGTTCTTC. This codes for CASSRLGLAGAPGDEQFF.

This sequence joins TRBV2 and TRBJ2-1, with D uncertain. The V gene's germline CDR1 is SNHLY and CDR2 FYNNEI. The CDR3 spans 12 residues. The V gene lost 5 bases and the J gene lost 7 bases, with 9 bases spanning the gap. The CDR3 DNA follows: TGTGCCAGCAGTAGGGTACGGAATGAGCAGTTCTTC. Amino acid sequence: CASSRVRNEQFF.

This clonotype was counted once. The rearrangement links TRBV12-3 or TRBV12-4 to TRBJ2-1; possible D gene TRBD1, 6 bases. CDR3 length: 15 amino acids. V dropped 6 bases and J dropped 7 bases, with 19 bases sitting between them. The CDR3 sequence is CASSPFLTGGNEQFF. DNA for the CDR3: TGTGCCAGCAGCCCTTTTTTGACAGGAGGTAATGAGCAGTTCTTC.

The V and J genes are TRBV3-1 and TRBJ2-1; 10 bases fit TRBD2. Germline CDR1 and CDR2: LGHDT and YNNKEL (reference sequence). This CDR3 spans 15 amino acids. The J segment lost 7 bases and the V segment lost 2 bases, leaving 5 bases of the junction unmatched. The CDR3 sequence: CASSQLAGERNEQFF. The CDR3 DNA reads TGTGCCAGCAGCCAACTAGCGGGAGAGAGAAATGAGCAGTTCTTC.

The chain carries TRBV4-2 and TRBJ1-2; D is perhaps TRBD1 (5 bases). V lost 0 bases to trimming and J lost 4 bases, with 18 bases between them. The CDR3 runs to 17 residues. Germline CDR1 is LGHNA and CDR2 is YNFKEQ. Written as DNA, the CDR3 is TGTGCCAGCAGCCAAGAAGGGATTGGCAGTGGGGGCTATGGCTACACCTTC. Amino acids: CASSQEGIGSGGYGYTF.

V is TRBV4-1 and J is TRBJ2-1; D is uncertain. The CDR3 has 15 amino acids. The V gene's germline CDR1 is MGHRA and CDR2 YSYEKL. V was pared by 3 bases and J by 2 bases, with 11 bases between. CDR3 sequence (DNA): TGCGCCAGCAGCCAGGATTTCTTTCCCTACAATGAGCAGTTCTTC. As protein: CASSQDFFPYNEQFF.

Only a few counts were recorded for this clonotype. The chain is built from TRBV27 and TRBJ1-1; D gene unclear. Germline-derived CDR1 and CDR2 are MNHEY and SMNVEV (reference sequence). V was cut by 3 bases and J by 0 bases, with 11 bases left in between. The CDR3 runs to 15 residues. The CDR3 loop is CASSLSSSMNTEAFF. The CDR3 coding sequence is TGTGCCAGCAGTTTGTCGAGCAGCATGAACACTGAAGCTTTCTTT.

This clonotype was seen repeatedly, ten times or more. The chain recombines TRBV12-3 or TRBV12-4 with TRBJ2-1; D not resolved. The CDR3 totals 14 residues. The germline V and J ends were trimmed by 6 bases and 5 bases, with 14 bases remaining between them. DNA for the CDR3: TGTGCCAGCAGATCGCTGAGATTAAACAATGAGCAGTTCTTC. It is translated as CASRSLRLNNEQFF.

This clonotype was observed a few times. This chain joins TRBV18 and TRBJ1-2; the match to TRBD1 covers 7 bases. The CDR3 spans 12 residues. CDR1 and CDR2 from the germline V gene are KGHSH and LQKENI. Losses at the gene ends were 9 bases for V and 8 bases for J; bases not matched to a gene: 9. The CDR3 DNA follows: TGTGCCAGTCAAGGGGACAGCCGGGGCTACACCTTC. This encodes CASQGDSRGYTF.

The chain employs TRBV20-1 and TRBJ2-7, with 8 nucleotides matching TRBD1. The CDR3 contains 13 residues. V was pared by 5 bases and J by 0 bases, with 3 bases of the junction left unmatched. In germline, CDR1 is DFQATT, CDR2 SNEGSKA (reference sequence). The CDR3 loop is CSAWDRSSYEQYF. For the CDR3, the DNA is TGCAGTGCTTGGGACAGGAGCTCCTACGAGCAGTACTTC.

The V gene is TRBV6-5, the J gene TRBJ2-7, with 9 bases aligning to TRBD1. The CDR3 extends over 15 amino acids. CDR1 is MNHEY, CDR2 SVGAGI, per germline. J was trimmed by 3 bases and V by 3 bases; bases with no gene match: 6. The CDR3 DNA follows: TGTGCCAGCAGTTATACGGGGACAGGGAACTACGAGCAGTACTTC. Translated, it gives CASSYTGTGNYEQYF.